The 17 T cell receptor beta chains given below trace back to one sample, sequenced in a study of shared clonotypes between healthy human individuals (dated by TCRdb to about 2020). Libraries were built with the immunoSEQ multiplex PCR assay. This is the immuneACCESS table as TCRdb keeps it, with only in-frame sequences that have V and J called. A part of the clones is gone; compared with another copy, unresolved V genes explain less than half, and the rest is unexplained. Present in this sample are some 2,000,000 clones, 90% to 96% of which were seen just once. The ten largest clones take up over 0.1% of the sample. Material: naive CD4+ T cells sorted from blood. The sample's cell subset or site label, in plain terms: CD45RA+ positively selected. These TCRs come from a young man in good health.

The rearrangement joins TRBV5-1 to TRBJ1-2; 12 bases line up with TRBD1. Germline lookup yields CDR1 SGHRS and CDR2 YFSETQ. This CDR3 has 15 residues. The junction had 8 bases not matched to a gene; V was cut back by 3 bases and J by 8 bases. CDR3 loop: CASSSGQGAPRGYTF. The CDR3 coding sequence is TGCGCCAGCAGCTCGGGACAGGGGGCGCCGAGGGGCTACACCTTC.

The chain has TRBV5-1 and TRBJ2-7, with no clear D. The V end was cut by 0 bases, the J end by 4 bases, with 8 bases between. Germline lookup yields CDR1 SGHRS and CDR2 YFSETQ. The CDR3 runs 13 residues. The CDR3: CASSLEGMYEQYF. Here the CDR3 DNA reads TGCGCCAGCAGCTTGGAGGGCATGTACGAGCAGTACTTC. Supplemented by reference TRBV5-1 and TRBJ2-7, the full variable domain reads KAGVTQTPRYLIKTRGQQVTLSCSPISGHRSVSWYQQTPGQGLQFLFEYFSETQRNKGNFPGRFSGRQFSNSRSEMNVSTLELGDSALYLCASSLEGMYEQYFGPGTRLTVT.

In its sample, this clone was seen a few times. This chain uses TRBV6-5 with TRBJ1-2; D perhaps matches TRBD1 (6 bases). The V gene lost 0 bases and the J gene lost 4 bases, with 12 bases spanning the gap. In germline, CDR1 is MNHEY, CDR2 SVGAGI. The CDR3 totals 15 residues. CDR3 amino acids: CASSYSKVRGYGYTF. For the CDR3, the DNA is TGTGCCAGCAGTTACTCGAAGGTCAGGGGCTATGGCTACACCTTC.

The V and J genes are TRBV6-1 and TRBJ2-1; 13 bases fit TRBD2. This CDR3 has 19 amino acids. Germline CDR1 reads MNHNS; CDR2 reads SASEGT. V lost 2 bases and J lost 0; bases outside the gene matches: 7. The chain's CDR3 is CASSETYWTSGSSYNEQFF. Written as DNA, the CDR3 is TGTGCCAGCAGTGAAACATACTGGACTAGCGGGAGCTCCTACAATGAGCAGTTCTTC.

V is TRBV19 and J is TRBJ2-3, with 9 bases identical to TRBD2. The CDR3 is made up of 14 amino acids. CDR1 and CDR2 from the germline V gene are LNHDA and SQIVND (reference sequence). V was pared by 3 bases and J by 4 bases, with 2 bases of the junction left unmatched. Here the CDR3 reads CASSISGSADTQYF. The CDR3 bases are TGTGCCAGTAGTATTAGCGGGAGCGCAGATACGCAGTATTTT.

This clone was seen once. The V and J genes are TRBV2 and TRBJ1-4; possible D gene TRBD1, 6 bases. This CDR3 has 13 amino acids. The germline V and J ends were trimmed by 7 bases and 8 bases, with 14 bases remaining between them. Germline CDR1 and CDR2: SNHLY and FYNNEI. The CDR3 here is CASKLEGGEKLFF. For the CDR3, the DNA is TGTGCCAGCAAACTCGAGGGGGGCGAAAAACTGTTTTTT.

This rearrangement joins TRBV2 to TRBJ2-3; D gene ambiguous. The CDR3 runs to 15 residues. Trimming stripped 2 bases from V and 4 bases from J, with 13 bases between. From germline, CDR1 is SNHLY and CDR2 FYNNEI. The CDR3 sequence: CASSENRIEADTQYF. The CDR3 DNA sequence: TGTGCCAGCAGTGAAAATCGGATAGAGGCAGATACGCAGTATTTT.

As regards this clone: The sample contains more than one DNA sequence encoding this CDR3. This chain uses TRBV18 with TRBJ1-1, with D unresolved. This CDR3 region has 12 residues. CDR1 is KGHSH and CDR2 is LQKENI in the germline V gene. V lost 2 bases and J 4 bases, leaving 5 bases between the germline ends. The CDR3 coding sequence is TGTGCCAGCTCACCAAGCCGCACTGAAGCTTTCTTT. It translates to CASSPSRTEAFF. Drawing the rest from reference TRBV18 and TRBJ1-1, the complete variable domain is NAGVMQNPRHLVRRRGQEARLRCSPMKGHSHVYWYRQLPEEGLKFMVYLQKENIIDESGMPKERFSAEFPKEGPSILRIQQVVRGDSAAYFCASSPSRTEAFFGQGTRLTVV.

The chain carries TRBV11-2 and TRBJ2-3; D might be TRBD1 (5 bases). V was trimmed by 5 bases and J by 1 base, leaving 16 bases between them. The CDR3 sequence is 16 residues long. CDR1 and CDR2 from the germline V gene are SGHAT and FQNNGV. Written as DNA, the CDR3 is TGTGCCAGCAGCCTGCAGGGTCGAGGCGGCACAGATACGCAGTATTTT. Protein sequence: CASSLQGRGGTDTQYF.

CDR3 amino acids: CASSSTRSSGNTIYF. Here the CDR3 DNA reads TGTGCCAGCAGTTCCACCCGCTCATCTGGAAACACCATATATTTT. This sequence joins TRBV6-6 and TRBJ1-3; D uncertain. V was shortened by 4 bases and J by 1 base, with 11 bases between the two germline ends. Germline V gene data show CDR1 as MNHNY and CDR2 as SVGAGI (reference sequence). This CDR3 contains 15 residues.

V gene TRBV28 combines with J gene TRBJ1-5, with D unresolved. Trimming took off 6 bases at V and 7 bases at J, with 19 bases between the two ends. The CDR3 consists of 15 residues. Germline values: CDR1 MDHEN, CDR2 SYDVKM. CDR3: CASSPTAADGQPQHF. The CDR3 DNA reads TGTGCCAGCAGCCCGACCGCTGCTGATGGGCAGCCCCAGCATTTT.

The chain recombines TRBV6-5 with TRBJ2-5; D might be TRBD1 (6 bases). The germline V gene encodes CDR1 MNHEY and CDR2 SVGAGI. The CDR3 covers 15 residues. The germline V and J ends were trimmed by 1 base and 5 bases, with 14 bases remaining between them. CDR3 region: CASSYWSRGRETQYF. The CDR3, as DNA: TGTGCCAGCAGTTACTGGAGCAGGGGACGGGAGACCCAGTACTTC.

This CDR3 reads CASTLGGSTEAFF. CDR3 sequence (DNA): TGTGCCAGCACCCTTGGGGGGTCTACTGAAGCTTTCTTT. This chain connects TRBV28 to TRBJ1-1, with D perhaps matching TRBD1 (5 bases). Germline values: CDR1 MDHEN, CDR2 SYDVKM. This CDR3 is 13 amino acids long. Between the trimmed V and J ends, which lost 7 bases and 5 bases, there was a span of 14 bases.

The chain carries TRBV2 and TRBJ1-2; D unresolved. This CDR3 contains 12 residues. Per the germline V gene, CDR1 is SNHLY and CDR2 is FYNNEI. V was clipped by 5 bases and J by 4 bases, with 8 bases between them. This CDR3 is CASSSETYGYTF. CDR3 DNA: TGTGCCAGCAGTTCAGAAACCTATGGCTACACCTTC.

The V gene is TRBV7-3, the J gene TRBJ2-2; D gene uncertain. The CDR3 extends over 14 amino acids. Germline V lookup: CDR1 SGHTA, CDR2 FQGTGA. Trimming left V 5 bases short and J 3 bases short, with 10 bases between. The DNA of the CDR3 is TGTGCCAGCAGCCACTCCCGGGACACCGGGGAGCTGTTTTTT. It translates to CASSHSRDTGELFF.

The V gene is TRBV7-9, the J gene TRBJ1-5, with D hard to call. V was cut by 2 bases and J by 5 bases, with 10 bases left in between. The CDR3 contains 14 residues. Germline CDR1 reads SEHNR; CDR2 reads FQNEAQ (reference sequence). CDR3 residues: CASSLSLTDQPQHF. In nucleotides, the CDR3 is TGTGCCAGCAGCTTATCCCTTACCGATCAGCCCCAGCATTTT.

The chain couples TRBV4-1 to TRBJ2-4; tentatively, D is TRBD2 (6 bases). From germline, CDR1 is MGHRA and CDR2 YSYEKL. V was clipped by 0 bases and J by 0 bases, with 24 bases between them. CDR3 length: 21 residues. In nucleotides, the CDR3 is TGCGCCAGCAGCCAAGAAGGATCTGGGACTTCCTTAAACCTAGCCAAAAACATTCAGTACTTC. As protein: CASSQEGSGTSLNLAKNIQYF.